A selection of T cell receptor beta chains follows, all from one sample in a study of OX40 agonist ivuxolimab in advanced cancers. Data came from immunoSEQ multiplex PCR; TCRdb stores just in-frame clones and leaves some out. The table shows tens of thousands of clones, with more than 70% occurring only once. The sequencing here drew on CD4+ or CD8+ T cells sorted from blood, taken in a trial of the OX40 agonist ivuxolimab. These receptors originate from an adult with an advanced solid tumor such as melanoma, head and neck, liver or kidney cancer. The CDR3 runs from the conserved cysteine through the conserved F or W. The order of the fields is J gene, clone size, D gene, V gene, CDR3 DNA, CDR3 protein. The D gene is left open where the match is weak. Not every row has a clone size; where given, it reads once, few, many or a size class.

>TRBJ1-4|NA|NA|TRBV19
TGTGCCAGTAGTCTCGGGGCAACTAATGAAAAACTGTTTTTT
CASSLGATNEKLFF
>TRBJ2-7|NA|NA|TRBV18
TGTGCCAGCTCACCGGGAGTTGAGCAGTACTTC
CASSPGVEQYF
>TRBJ2-1|NA|NA|TRBV15
TGTGCCACCAATTCACGGGACGGGTACAATGAGCAGTTCTTC
CATNSRDGYNEQFF
>TRBJ1-3|few|NA|TRBV6-5
TGTGCCAGCGGCACAGGCCCTGGAAACACCATATATTTT
CASGTGPGNTIYF
>TRBJ2-3|NA|NA|TRBV6-5
TGTGCCAGCAGTCTTAGGGACGACACAGATACGCAGTATTTT
CASSLRDDTDTQYF
>TRBJ2-7|NA|TRBD1|TRBV5-6
TGTGCCAGCAGCTTTGTAGGGGACAGTTACGAGCAGTACTTC
CASSFVGDSYEQYF
>TRBJ2-2|NA|NA|TRBV5-1
TGCGCCAGCAGAGGAGGGACAAACACCGGGGAGCTGTTTTTT
CASRGGTNTGELFF
>TRBJ1-2|NA|TRBD1|TRBV7-8
TGTGCCAGCAGCTTAGGACAGGGCTATGGCTACACCTTC
CASSLGQGYGYTF
>TRBJ1-1|NA|NA|TRBV21-1
TGTGCCAGCAGAAGCAGGGAATCCCGGAACACTGAAGCTTTCTTT
CASRSRESRNTEAFF
>TRBJ1-2|NA|NA|TRBV27
TGTGCCAGCAGTTTAGAGGCTAACTATGGCTACACCTTC
CASSLEANYGYTF
>TRBJ2-7|once|TRBD2|TRBV7-3
TGTGCCAGCAGCCCGACCGGCGGGGGACGGTCCTACGAGCAGTACTTC
CASSPTGGGRSYEQYF
>TRBJ2-3|NA|TRBD2|TRBV20-1
TGCAGTGCGCGGGGGGTGGATACGCAGTATTTT
CSARGVDTQYF
>TRBJ1-1|once|TRBD1|TRBV23-1
TGCGCCAGCAGTCAAGCCCAGGGACAGGGCGGTGACACTGAAGCTTTCTTT
CASSQAQGQGGDTEAFF
>TRBJ1-1|NA|NA|TRBV20-1
TGCAGTGCTGGACGGGAGGGGCGAGCTTTCTTT
CSAGREGRAFF
>TRBJ1-5|NA|TRBD1|TRBV19
TGTGCCAGTAGTATTGGGGGACAGAATCAGCCCCAGCATTTT
CASSIGGQNQPQHF
>TRBJ1-5|NA|TRBD1|TRBV4-1
TGCGCCAGCAGCCACCCGCGCTCGGGGACAGACAATCAGCCCCAGCATTTT
CASSHPRSGTDNQPQHF
>TRBJ2-2|NA|TRBD2|TRBV5-1
TGCGCCAGCAGCTTGTTTAGCGGGGGACCCGGGACCGGGGAGCTGTTTTTT
CASSLFSGGPGTGELFF
>TRBJ2-1|NA|TRBD2|TRBV7-7
TGTGCTAGCAGCTTAGAACTAGCGGGGGGGACAAGCTCCTACAATGAGCAGTTCTTC
CASSLELAGGTSSYNEQFF
>TRBJ1-2|NA|NA|TRBV30
TGTGCCTGGAGTTACAGTGACTATGGCTACACCTTC
CAWSYSDYGYTF
>TRBJ2-3|NA|NA|TRBV6-1
TGTGCCAGCAGTGGATCCCTCCGGGACACGAGCACAGATACGCAGTATTTT
CASSGSLRDTSTDTQYF
>TRBJ2-2|NA|TRBD1|TRBV7-6
TGTGCCAGCAGCTTAGCCCAGGGGGTCGGGGAGCTGTTTTTT
CASSLAQGVGELFF
>TRBJ2-6|once|TRBD1|TRBV19
TGTGCCAGTAGGCACGACAGGGTGAGCACCTCTGGGGCCAACGTCCTGACTTTC
CASRHDRVSTSGANVLTF
>TRBJ2-5|NA|TRBD2|TRBV7-8
TGTGCCAGCAGATATAGGTGGGGCGGGGGACCTCAAGAGACCCAGTACTTC
CASRYRWGGGPQETQYF
>TRBJ2-1|NA|NA|TRBV29-1
TGCAGCGTTCAACCCCAAGTGAATGAGCAGTTCTTC
CSVQPQVNEQFF
>TRBJ2-5|NA|TRBD1|TRBV6-1
TGTGCCAGCAGTCAGGGGGCTGAGACCCAGTACTTC
CASSQGAETQYF
>TRBJ2-7|NA|NA|TRBV27
TGTGCCAGCAGTTTATGGGGCCAGCAGCCCTACGAGCAGTACTTC
CASSLWGQQPYEQYF
>TRBJ1-3|NA|NA|TRBV5-8
TGTGCCAGCAGCCGGGACAACTCTGGAAACACCATATATTTT
CASSRDNSGNTIYF
>TRBJ1-1|NA|NA|TRBV18
TGTGCCAGCTCCTCGGGGGGGCCTGAAGCTTTCTTT
CASSSGGPEAFF
>TRBJ2-5|NA|NA|TRBV2
TGTGCCAGCAGTGAGACTAGGAATGCAGAGACCCAGTACTTC
CASSETRNAETQYF
>TRBJ2-7|NA|NA|TRBV15
TGTGCCACCAGCCCGGAACGATCCTACGAGCAGTACTTC
CATSPERSYEQYF
>TRBJ2-2|NA|TRBD2|TRBV30
TGTGCCTGGATCACTAGCGGGGCGAACACCGGGGAGCTGTTTTTT
CAWITSGANTGELFF
>TRBJ1-3|once|NA|TRBV28
TGTGCCAGCAGTCCCTGGCCGGGGGGGACCAGCTCTGGAAACACCATATATTTT
CASSPWPGGTSSGNTIYF
>TRBJ1-1|NA|TRBD1|TRBV7-2
TGTGCCAGCAGCTTAGTTCCGGGACAGAGAGAAGCTTTCTTT
CASSLVPGQREAFF
>TRBJ2-1|NA|TRBD2|TRBV5-4
TGTGCCAGCAGCTTGGGTACGGGGGGGCCCCTCAATGAGCAGTTCTTC
CASSLGTGGPLNEQFF
>TRBJ2-7|NA|TRBD2|TRBV6-4
TGTGCCAGCAGTGCTGCGACCCCTAGCGGAACTTCCTACGAGCAGTACTTC
CASSAATPSGTSYEQYF
>TRBJ2-5|NA|NA|TRBV11-2
TGTGCCAGCAGCTTAGAAGGCCAGTCCCAAGAGACCCAGTACTTC
CASSLEGQSQETQYF
>TRBJ1-4|few|NA|TRBV4-1
TGCGCCAGCAGCCAACCGTATGAAAAACTGTTTTTT
CASSQPYEKLFF
>TRBJ2-7|NA|NA|TRBV13
TGTGCCAGCAGCTTGGGCTACTACGAGCAGTACTTC
CASSLGYYEQYF
>TRBJ2-2|NA|NA|TRBV7-2
TGTGCCAGCAGCTTAGTGTTGGGGGCGGGCGGGGAGCTGTTTTTT
CASSLVLGAGGELFF
>TRBJ1-5|NA|NA|TRBV30
TGTGCCTGGAGTACCCTGGACATGTATAGCAATCAGCCCCAGCATTTT
CAWSTLDMYSNQPQHF
>TRBJ2-5|NA|NA|TRBV11-1
TGTGCCAGCAGCTTAGCGCCGTCAGGGTACCAAGAGACCCAGTACTTC
CASSLAPSGYQETQYF
>TRBJ1-5|NA|NA|TRBV11-2
TGTGCCAGCAGCTTATCCGCCGGACGCAATCAGCCCCAGCATTTT
CASSLSAGRNQPQHF
>TRBJ2-5|NA|NA|TRBV19
TGTGCCAGTAGTAAGAGTCCGCTGTCTAAAGAGACCCAGTACTTC
CASSKSPLSKETQYF
>TRBJ1-1|NA|NA|TRBV6-6
TGTGCCAGCAGTTCACCGGGACTAACAATGAACACTGAAGCTTTCTTT
CASSSPGLTMNTEAFF
>TRBJ1-3|NA|NA|TRBV19
TGTGCCAGCGCCTATCTGGGCTCTGGAAACACCATATATTTT
CASAYLGSGNTIYF
>TRBJ2-3|NA|TRBD2|TRBV11-2
TGTGCCAGCAGCTTAAGCGGGGCAGCAGATACGCAGTATTTT
CASSLSGAADTQYF
>TRBJ2-5|NA|TRBD2|TRBV11-3
TGTGCCAGCAGCTCCCTAGCGGGGAAAGAGACCCAGTACTTC
CASSSLAGKETQYF
>TRBJ2-7|NA|NA|TRBV7-9
TGTGCCAGCAGCTTCGAAGGCTACGAGCAGTACTTC
CASSFEGYEQYF
>TRBJ2-5|NA|NA|TRBV5-4
TGTGCCAGCAGCTTACAACCGGGACGGGGTTACCAAATGAAGACCCAGTACTTC
CASSLQPGRGYQMKTQYF
>TRBJ1-4|NA|NA|TRBV7-9
TGTGCCAGTAGCCAACGAGGGACGGGTAATGAAAAACTGTTTTTT
CASSQRGTGNEKLFF
>TRBJ2-7|NA|TRBD2|TRBV18
TGTGCCAGCTCACCTCAGGGAGGGGCCCGCGGGAACGAGCAGTACTTC
CASSPQGGARGNEQYF
>TRBJ2-2|NA|NA|TRBV2
TGTGCCAGCAGGGTGGGGGGAGCGAACACCGGGGAGCTGTTTTTT
CASRVGGANTGELFF